A single sample gave rise to the 32 T cell receptor beta chains below, sequenced in a study of T cells in Graves' hyperthyroidism and ophthalmopathy (dated by TCRdb to between 2018 and 2021). Receptor amplification or capture employed multiplex PCR. The run used an Illumina HiSeq 2000. The TCR beta CDR3 regions were amplified from the RNA transcripts. A first-round RT-PCR of the TCR CDR3 used the HTBI primer set with the Qiagen OneStep RT-PCR kit. TCRdb passed the public sequencing reads through fastp at Q25 and MiXCR, retaining productive beta sequences. CDR3 protein sequences are deduplicated, and each keeps its most common genes and DNA. For this sample the table gives a few hundred thousand distinct CDR3 sequences, of which about 15% were detected only once. The top ten clonotypes cover about half of the sample. Sequencing was done on a sample of blood. The receptors stem from a woman in her forties or fifties with Graves' hyperthyroidism.

To note about this clonotype: Since a much larger clone is just one base distant, this may be a read error. The V and J genes are TRBV10-3 and TRBJ2-1, with a possible D match to TRBD2 (5 bases). Looked up from germline, CDR1 is ENHRY and CDR2 is SYGVKD. CDR3 length: 15 residues. CDR3 loop: CAVSEFIGGRNEQFF. CDR3 coding DNA: TGTGCCGTCAGTGAGTTCATAGGTGGGAGAAATGAGCAGTTCTTC.

This clonotype has ten or more counts. The rearrangement uses TRBV12-3 or TRBV12-4 and TRBJ2-3; D is perhaps TRBD2 (5 bases). V was cut by 6 bases and J by 2 bases, with 18 bases left in between. This CDR3 is 16 amino acids long. This CDR3 reads CASRRRGPSFTDTQYF. The DNA for the CDR3 is TGTGCCAGCAGACGCCGCGGGCCCTCCTTCACAGATACGCAGTATTTT.

This clonotype was seen ten or more times. In nucleotides, the CDR3 is TGTGCCAGCTCACCACCATTACAGGGTAGGACTGAAGCTTTCTTT. Its protein product is CASSPPLQGRTEAFF. The rearrangement uses TRBV18 and TRBJ1-1, with D possibly TRBD1 on 6 matching bases. The ends were cut back, 0 bases at V and 5 bases at J, with 13 bases in the middle. Germline CDR1 and CDR2: KGHSH and LQKENI. The CDR3 consists of 15 residues.

The chain carries TRBV4-2 and TRBJ1-3; no clear D gene. From germline, CDR1 is LGHNA and CDR2 YNFKEQ. V lost 7 bases, J lost 2 bases, and 15 bases lay in between. This CDR3 has 15 residues. DNA of the CDR3: TGTGCCAGCACCTCGGACCCTCTGCCTGGAAACACCATATATTTT. Translated: CASTSDPLPGNTIYF.

This clonotype was seen at least ten times. The rearrangement uses TRBV28 and TRBJ1-1; the D gene is possibly TRBD1 (5 bases). Germline loops: CDR1 MDHEN, CDR2 SYDVKM. This CDR3 spans 14 amino acids. Trimming took off 5 bases at V and 1 base at J, with 11 bases between the two ends. CDR3 sequence reads: CASSSPGANTEAFF. The CDR3 nucleotides are TGTGCCAGCAGTAGTCCTGGGGCGAACACTGAAGCTTTCTTT.

This clonotype showed up just a few times. This chain links TRBV12-3 or TRBV12-4 with TRBJ2-2, with D unresolved. The CDR3 sequence is 15 residues long. V was pared by 1 base and J by 1 base, with 7 bases between. The CDR3 reads CASSLVRMNTGELFF. In nucleotides, the CDR3 is TGTGCCAGCAGTTTAGTCAGAATGAACACCGGGGAGCTGTTTTTT.

Worth noting for this clonotype: A read error may account for a junction end that differs from germline. The chain uses TRBV6-1 and TRBJ2-3; 10 nucleotides line up with TRBD2. This CDR3 contains 15 residues. Germline V gene sequence: CDR1 MNHNS, CDR2 SASEGT. The CDR3 here is CANSLAGVGTDTQYF. The DNA of the CDR3 is TGTGCCAACAGTCTAGCGGGAGTAGGAACAGATACGCAGTATTTT.

This clonotype occurred many times. This rearrangement joins TRBV6-1 to TRBJ1-1; D ambiguous. From germline, CDR1 is MNHNS and CDR2 SASEGT. The CDR3 extends over 13 amino acids. V lost 6 bases to trimming and J lost 4 bases, with 12 bases between them. Here the CDR3 DNA reads TGTGCCAGCAGCCGAACGGGAGGCACTGAAGCTTTCTTT. Translated: CASSRTGGTEAFF.

This clonotype has a handful of counts. Germline and junction disagree at one end, which may indicate a read error. The rearrangement uses TRBV7-7 and TRBJ2-2; the match to TRBD1 covers 7 bases. The CDR3 consists of 15 residues. CDR1 is SSHAT, CDR2 FNYEAQ, per germline (reference sequence). The CDR3, as DNA: TGTGCTAGCAGCTTCCGGGACAGCGAGGGCGGGGAGCTGTTTTTT. Protein product: CASSFRDSEGGELFF.

This clonotype appeared many times. The chain combines TRBV29-1 with TRBJ2-7, with a possible D match to TRBD1 (5 bases). V was clipped by 6 bases and J by 6 bases, with 15 bases between them. The germline CDR1 and CDR2 sequences are SQVTM and ANQGSEA. The CDR3 is made up of 12 amino acids. The CDR3 region is CSVRVGVGEQYF. The CDR3 bases are TGCAGCGTAAGGGTAGGGGTCGGCGAGCAGTACTTC.

This clonotype was picked up many times. V gene TRBV20-1 combines with J gene TRBJ1-2; the D is unclear. Germline CDR1 reads DFQATT; CDR2 reads SNEGSKA (reference sequence). V dropped 0 bases and J dropped 5 bases, with 16 bases sitting between them. The CDR3 consists of 15 residues. The CDR3 protein is CSARDQDRHSYGYTF. CDR3 nucleotide sequence: TGCAGTGCTAGAGATCAAGATAGACATTCATATGGCTACACCTTC.

This clonotype was observed a single time. The rearrangement joins TRBV7-9 to TRBJ1-2; D is undetermined. V lost 1 base to trimming and J lost 3 bases, with 6 bases between them. The CDR3 is 13 residues long. Germline V lookup: CDR1 SEHNR, CDR2 FQNEAQ (reference sequence). CDR3 sequence: CASSLESDYGYTF. The CDR3 coding sequence is TGTGCCAGCAGCTTAGAGAGCGACTATGGCTACACCTTC.

The genes are TRBV27 and TRBJ2-3; TRBD2 agrees at 7 bases. The CDR3 is made up of 15 amino acids. Germline V CDR1 and CDR2: MNHEY, SMNVEV (reference sequence). The junction had 3 bases not matched to a gene; V was cut back by 1 base and J by 2 bases. The CDR3 protein is CASSLFAGVTDTQYF. The CDR3, as DNA: TGTGCCAGCAGTTTATTTGCGGGAGTCACAGATACGCAGTATTTT.

The genes are TRBV2 and TRBJ2-1, with a weak D call TRBD1 (5 bases). The CDR3 totals 15 residues. Germline CDR1 reads SNHLY; CDR2 reads FYNNEI. The V end was cut by 3 bases, the J end by 5 bases, with 14 bases between. The CDR3 nucleotides are TGTGCCAGCAGTGATCCGGGTAGGGGAAACAATGAGCAGTTCTTC. Its protein is CASSDPGRGNNEQFF.

This clonotype has at least ten counts. This sequence joins TRBV19 and TRBJ2-7, with D possibly being TRBD1 (6 bases). CDR3 length: 15 residues. Trimming cost V 5 bases and J 1 base, with 15 bases left between them. Germline lookup yields CDR1 LNHDA and CDR2 SQIVND (reference sequence). CDR3 DNA: TGTGCCAGTAGTGAGTTTACAGGGTGGTCCTACGAGCAGTACTTC. This translates into CASSEFTGWSYEQYF.

This clonotype was seen repeatedly, ten times or more. This chain links TRBV29-1 with TRBJ1-1, with no clear D. Germline CDR1 reads SQVTM; CDR2 reads ANQGSEA. This CDR3 has 10 residues. V dropped 6 bases and J dropped 3 bases, with 5 bases sitting between them. CDR3 sequence reads: CSVVDTEAFF. As DNA, the CDR3 is TGCAGCGTGGTGGACACTGAAGCTTTCTTT.

V and J are TRBV6-2 or TRBV6-3 and TRBJ2-1; D is unclear. Per germline, CDR1 MNHEY and CDR2 SVGEGT. The V and J ends lost 5 bases and 7 bases respectively, with 24 bases between them. The CDR3 extends over 17 amino acids. CDR3 residues: CASSGPSVGGQANEQFF. The CDR3 DNA sequence: TGTGCCAGCAGTGGGCCCTCTGTTGGCGGCCAGGCGAATGAGCAGTTCTTC.

The chain is built from TRBV12-3 or TRBV12-4 and TRBJ2-1; D remains unclear. V was cut by 6 bases and J by 9 bases, with 18 bases left in between. The CDR3 runs 14 residues. The DNA of the CDR3 is TGTGCCAGCAGCCGAAGTCCGACGCCGGGTGAGCAGTTCTTC. It specifies CASSRSPTPGEQFF.

V usage is TRBV5-1 and J usage is TRBJ2-4, with 8 bases lining up with TRBD1. The V gene end was trimmed by 4 bases and the J gene end by 7 bases; junction bases not matched to a gene: 7. Per the germline V gene, CDR1 is SGHRS and CDR2 is YFSETQ. CDR3 length: 14 residues. CDR3 residues: CASSPDRVWNIQYF. Here the CDR3 DNA reads TGCGCCAGCAGCCCGGACAGGGTTTGGAACATTCAGTACTTC.

This chain links TRBV2 with TRBJ2-7; TRBD2 agrees at 7 bases. This CDR3 is built from 17 residues. Trimming cost V 4 bases and J 1 base; bases outside gene matches: 13. CDR1 and CDR2 (germline): SNHLY, FYNNEI. CDR3 loop: CASSAPVSGHNSYEQYF. As DNA, the CDR3 is TGTGCCAGCAGTGCCCCGGTTAGCGGGCATAATTCCTACGAGCAGTACTTC.

Many counts were recorded for this clonotype. V gene TRBV7-9 combines with J gene TRBJ2-5, with D possibly called TRBD1 or TRBD2 (5 bases each). Trimming cost V 5 bases and J 2 bases, with 18 bases left between them. This CDR3 has 16 residues. Germline-derived CDR1 and CDR2 are SEHNR and FQNEAQ (reference sequence). The CDR3 DNA reads as TGTGCCAGCAGCCCATCGGACCGGGACCCACAAGAGACCCAGTACTTC. Its protein is CASSPSDRDPQETQYF.

The V and J genes are TRBV29-1 and TRBJ2-7, with TRBD1 identical over 10 bases. CDR3 length equals 14 residues. J gave up 3 bases and V 7 bases, and 9 bases lay outside the gene matches. The germline CDR1 and CDR2 sequences are SQVTM and ANQGSEA. In DNA form, the CDR3 reads TGCAGCGCCACGGTGGGGACAGGGGTCTACGAGCAGTACTTC. As protein: CSATVGTGVYEQYF.

This clonotype was detected ten times or more. The V gene is TRBV7-9, the J gene TRBJ2-7, with no clear D. Trimming took 5 bases from V and 0 from J, leaving 17 bases between them. Per germline, CDR1 SEHNR and CDR2 FQNEAQ (reference sequence). This CDR3 has 16 amino acids. The CDR3 coding sequence is TGTGCCAGCAGCCCCCGGCGAGAGGCCAGCTCCTACGAGCAGTACTTC. This encodes CASSPRREASSYEQYF.

Many counts were recorded for this clonotype. The chain uses TRBV10-3 and TRBJ1-1; 8 positions agree with TRBD1. The ends lost 11 bases at V and 1 base at J; junction bases unmatched: 6. Germline lookup yields CDR1 ENHRY and CDR2 SYGVKD. This CDR3 is 13 amino acids long. The CDR3 here is CAAHRGRNTEAFF. CDR3 bases: TGTGCCGCCCACAGGGGGAGGAACACTGAAGCTTTCTTT.

This clonotype was detected only a few times. A much larger clonotype is one base distant, so this may be a read error. The rearrangement links TRBV28 to TRBJ2-1; possible D gene TRBD2, 7 bases. The CDR3 spans 15 residues. Germline loops: CDR1 MDHEN, CDR2 SYDVKM. This CDR3 reads CASGLSWEGGDEQFF. CDR3 sequence (DNA): TGTGCCAGCGGTTTGTCGTGGGAGGGGGGCGATGAGCAGTTCTTC.

This clonotype was detected only a few times. This rearrangement joins TRBV4-1 to TRBJ2-6, with TRBD1 as a possible D gene (5 bases). Trimming took 4 bases from V and 3 from J, leaving 10 bases between them. This CDR3 has 15 residues. Germline V gene data show CDR1 as MGHRA and CDR2 as YSYEKL. In DNA, the CDR3 is TGCGCCAGCAGCCGAGCAGGGATTGGGGCCAACGTCCTGACTTTC. Translated: CASSRAGIGANVLTF.

At least ten counts were recorded for this clonotype. The chain combines TRBV11-3 with TRBJ2-1; TRBD2 aligns across 10 bases. V trimming: 3 bases; J trimming: 7 bases; junction bases outside the gene matches: 12. The germline V gene has CDR1 SGHNT and CDR2 YENEEA. The CDR3 is 17 residues long. The CDR3 reads CASSLALVAGGRNEQFF. CDR3 sequence (DNA): TGTGCCAGCAGCTTGGCGCTCGTAGCGGGAGGTCGTAATGAGCAGTTCTTC.

V and J are TRBV7-3 and TRBJ1-2; unclear D gene. The germline gives CDR1 SGHTA, CDR2 FQGTGA. The CDR3 consists of 15 residues. The V end lost 5 bases, the J end lost 3 bases, and 16 bases lay between the germline ends. The CDR3 reads CASSPGPGGDYGYTF. CDR3 bases: TGTGCCAGCAGCCCTGGTCCAGGCGGGGACTATGGCTACACCTTC.

This clonotype was counted only a few times. This chain links TRBV3-1 with TRBJ2-7; D gene uncertain. Trimming pared 2 bases from V and 6 bases from J, leaving 14 bases between. The germline CDR1 and CDR2 sequences are LGHDT and YNNKEL (reference sequence). This CDR3 has 14 residues. This chain's CDR3 is CASSQSVQLGEQYF. CDR3 nucleotides: TGTGCCAGCAGCCAATCCGTACAGTTGGGCGAGCAGTACTTC.

This clonotype was counted a few times. The chain employs TRBV30 and TRBJ2-5, with D uncertain. Per the germline V gene, CDR1 is GTSNPN and CDR2 is SVGIG (reference sequence). The length of the CDR3 is 12 residues. V shed 2 bases and J shed 5 bases, with 9 bases lying between them. CDR3 protein: CAWSIRGETQYF. As DNA, the CDR3 is TGTGCCTGGAGTATTCGTGGGGAGACCCAGTACTTC.

This clonotype was observed many times. CDR3 nucleotide sequence: TGTGCCACCAGCAGGGCCGGACTCACAGATACGCAGTATTTT. Translation: CATSRAGLTDTQYF. This chain links TRBV15 with TRBJ2-3; maybe TRBD2 (5 bases). CDR1 is LNHNV and CDR2 is YYDKDF in the germline V gene (reference sequence). The CDR3 contains 14 residues. Trimming removed 3 bases from V and 2 bases from J, with 9 bases in between.

The chain couples TRBV28 to TRBJ1-4; 7 nucleotides align to TRBD1. Trimming took 8 bases from V and 7 from J; bases not matched to a gene: 10. CDR1 and CDR2 from the germline V gene are MDHEN and SYDVKM. The CDR3 has 14 amino acids. The CDR3: CASAPTGMGEKLFF. The CDR3 nucleotides are TGTGCCAGCGCCCCGACAGGGATGGGTGAAAAACTGTTTTTT.